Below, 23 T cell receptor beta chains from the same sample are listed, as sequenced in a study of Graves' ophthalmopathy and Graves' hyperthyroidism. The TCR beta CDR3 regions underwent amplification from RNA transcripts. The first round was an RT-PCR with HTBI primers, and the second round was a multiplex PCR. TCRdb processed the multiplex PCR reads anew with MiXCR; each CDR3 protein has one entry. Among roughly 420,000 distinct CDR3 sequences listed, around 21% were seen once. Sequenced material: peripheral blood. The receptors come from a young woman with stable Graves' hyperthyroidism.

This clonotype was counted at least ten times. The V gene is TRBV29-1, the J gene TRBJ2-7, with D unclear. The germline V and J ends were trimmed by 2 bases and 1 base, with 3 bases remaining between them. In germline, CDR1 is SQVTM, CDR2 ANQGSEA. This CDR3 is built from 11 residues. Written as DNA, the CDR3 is TGCAGCGTTGAACAGTCCTACGAGCAGTACTTC. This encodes CSVEQSYEQYF.

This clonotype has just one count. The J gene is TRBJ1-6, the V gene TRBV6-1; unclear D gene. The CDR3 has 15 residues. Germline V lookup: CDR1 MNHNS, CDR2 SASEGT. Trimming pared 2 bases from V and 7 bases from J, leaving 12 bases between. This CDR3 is CASSELVGSNSPLHF. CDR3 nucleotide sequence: TGTGCCAGCAGTGAACTGGTGGGATCGAATTCACCCCTCCACTTT.

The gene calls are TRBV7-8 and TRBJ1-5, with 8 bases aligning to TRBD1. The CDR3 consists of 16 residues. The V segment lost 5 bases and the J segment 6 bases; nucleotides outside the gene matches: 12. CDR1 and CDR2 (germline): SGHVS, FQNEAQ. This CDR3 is CASSRTGTGFPQPQHF. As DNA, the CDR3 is TGTGCCAGCAGCCGCACCGGGACAGGCTTTCCTCAGCCCCAGCATTTT.

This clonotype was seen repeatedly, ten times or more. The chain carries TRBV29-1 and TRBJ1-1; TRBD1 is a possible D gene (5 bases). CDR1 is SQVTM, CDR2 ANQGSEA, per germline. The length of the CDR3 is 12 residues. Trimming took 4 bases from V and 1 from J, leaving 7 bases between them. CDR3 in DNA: TGCAGCGTTGGGAGGGGGAACACTGAAGCTTTCTTT. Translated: CSVGRGNTEAFF.

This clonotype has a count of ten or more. CDR3 residues: CASTLTEAPYGYTF. Here the CDR3 DNA reads TGTGCCAGCACCTTGACGGAGGCTCCCTATGGCTACACCTTC. This sequence joins TRBV28 and TRBJ1-2; D gene uncertain. CDR3 length: 14 amino acids. The germline V gene has CDR1 MDHEN and CDR2 SYDVKM. Trimming took off 7 bases at V and 4 bases at J, with 16 bases between the two ends.

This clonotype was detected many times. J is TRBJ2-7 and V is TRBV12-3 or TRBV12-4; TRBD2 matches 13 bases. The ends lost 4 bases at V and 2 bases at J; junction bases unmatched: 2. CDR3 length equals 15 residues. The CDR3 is CASSWGTSGTYEQYF. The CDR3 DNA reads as TGTGCCAGCAGTTGGGGGACTAGCGGGACCTACGAGCAGTACTTC.

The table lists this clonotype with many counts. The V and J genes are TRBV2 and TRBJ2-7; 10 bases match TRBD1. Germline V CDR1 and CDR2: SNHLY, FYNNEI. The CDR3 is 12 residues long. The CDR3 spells CGGQGPEYEQYF. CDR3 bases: TGTGGGGGACAGGGGCCCGAATACGAGCAGTACTTC.

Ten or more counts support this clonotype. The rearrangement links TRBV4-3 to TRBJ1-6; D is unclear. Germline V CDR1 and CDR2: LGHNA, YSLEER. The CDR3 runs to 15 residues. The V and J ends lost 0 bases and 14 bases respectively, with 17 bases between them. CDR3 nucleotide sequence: TGCGCCAGCAGCCAAGATAATTTGGACGGTAGGGCCCTCCACTTT. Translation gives CASSQDNLDGRALHF.

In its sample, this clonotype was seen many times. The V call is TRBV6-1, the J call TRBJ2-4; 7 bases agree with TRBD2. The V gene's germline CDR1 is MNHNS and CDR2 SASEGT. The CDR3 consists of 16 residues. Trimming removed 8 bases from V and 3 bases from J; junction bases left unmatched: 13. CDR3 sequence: CASSNEGGPGKNIQYF. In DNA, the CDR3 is TGTGCCAGCTCCAATGAGGGAGGGCCGGGCAAAAACATTCAGTACTTC.

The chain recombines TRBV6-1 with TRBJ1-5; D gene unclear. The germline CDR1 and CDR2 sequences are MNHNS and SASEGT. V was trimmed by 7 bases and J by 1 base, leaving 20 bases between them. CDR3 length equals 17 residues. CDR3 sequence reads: CASTEVLTLESNQPQHF. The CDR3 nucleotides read TGTGCCAGCACCGAAGTCCTTACGCTAGAGAGCAATCAGCCCCAGCATTTT.

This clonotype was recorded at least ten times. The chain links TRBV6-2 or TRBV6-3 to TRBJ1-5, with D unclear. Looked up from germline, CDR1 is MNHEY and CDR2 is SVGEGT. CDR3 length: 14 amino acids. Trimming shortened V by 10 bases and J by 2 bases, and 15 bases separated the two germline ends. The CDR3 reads CATLKPVGNQPQHF. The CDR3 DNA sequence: TGTGCCACCCTGAAGCCCGTTGGCAATCAGCCCCAGCATTTT.

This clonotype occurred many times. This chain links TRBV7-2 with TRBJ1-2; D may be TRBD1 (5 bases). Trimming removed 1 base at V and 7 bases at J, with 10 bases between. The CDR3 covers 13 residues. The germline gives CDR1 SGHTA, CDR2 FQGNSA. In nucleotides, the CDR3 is TGTGCCAGCAGCTTAGAAGCGGGGGTTGGCTACACCTTC. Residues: CASSLEAGVGYTF. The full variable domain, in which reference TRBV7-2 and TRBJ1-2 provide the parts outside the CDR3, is GAGVSQSPSNKVTEKGKDVELRCDPISGHTALYWYRQSLGQGLEFLIYFQGNSAPDKSGLPSDRFSAERTGGSVSTLTIQRTQQEDSAVYLCASSLEAGVGYTFGSGTRLTVV.

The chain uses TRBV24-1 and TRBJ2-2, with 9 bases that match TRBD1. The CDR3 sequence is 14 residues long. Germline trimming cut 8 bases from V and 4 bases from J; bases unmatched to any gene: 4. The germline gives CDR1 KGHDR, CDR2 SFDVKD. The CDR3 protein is CATKRTGATGELFF. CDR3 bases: TGTGCCACCAAAAGGACAGGGGCCACCGGGGAGCTGTTTTTT.

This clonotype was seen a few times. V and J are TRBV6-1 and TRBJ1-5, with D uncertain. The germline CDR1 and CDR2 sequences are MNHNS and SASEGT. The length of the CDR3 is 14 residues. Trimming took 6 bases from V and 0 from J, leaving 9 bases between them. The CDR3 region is CASRTDGSNQPQHF. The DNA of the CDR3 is TGTGCCAGCAGAACCGACGGTAGCAATCAGCCCCAGCATTTT.

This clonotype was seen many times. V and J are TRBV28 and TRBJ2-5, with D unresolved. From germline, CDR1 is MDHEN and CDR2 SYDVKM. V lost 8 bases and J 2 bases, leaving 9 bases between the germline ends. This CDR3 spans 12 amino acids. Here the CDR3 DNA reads TGTGCCAGCCGTCGCCAGCAAGAGACCCAGTACTTC. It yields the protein CASRRQQETQYF. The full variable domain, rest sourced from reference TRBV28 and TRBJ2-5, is DVKVTQSSRYLVKRTGEKVFLECVQDMDHENMFWYRQDPGLGLRLIYFSYDVKMKEKGDIPEGYSVSREKKERFSLILESASTNQTSMYLCASRRQQETQYFGPGTRLLVL.

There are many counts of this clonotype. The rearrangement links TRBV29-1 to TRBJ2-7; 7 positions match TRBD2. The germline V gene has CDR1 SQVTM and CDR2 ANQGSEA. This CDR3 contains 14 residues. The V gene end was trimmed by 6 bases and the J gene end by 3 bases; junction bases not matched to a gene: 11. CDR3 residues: CSVSGGTLYYEQYF. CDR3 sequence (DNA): TGCAGCGTCTCGGGAGGAACGCTCTACTACGAGCAGTACTTC.

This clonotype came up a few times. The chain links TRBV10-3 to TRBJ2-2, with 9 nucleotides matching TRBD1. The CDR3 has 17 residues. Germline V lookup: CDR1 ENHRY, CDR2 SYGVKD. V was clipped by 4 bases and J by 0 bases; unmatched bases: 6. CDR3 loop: CAISGTGADSNTGELFF. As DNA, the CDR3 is TGTGCCATCAGTGGGACAGGGGCGGATTCGAACACCGGGGAGCTGTTTTTT.

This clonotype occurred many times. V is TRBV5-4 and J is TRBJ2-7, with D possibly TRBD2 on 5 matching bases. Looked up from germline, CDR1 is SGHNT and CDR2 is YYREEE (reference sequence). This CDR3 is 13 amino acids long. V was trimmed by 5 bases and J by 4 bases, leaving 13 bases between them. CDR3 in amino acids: CASSGGNQYEQYF. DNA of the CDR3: TGTGCCAGCAGTGGAGGAAACCAGTACGAGCAGTACTTC.

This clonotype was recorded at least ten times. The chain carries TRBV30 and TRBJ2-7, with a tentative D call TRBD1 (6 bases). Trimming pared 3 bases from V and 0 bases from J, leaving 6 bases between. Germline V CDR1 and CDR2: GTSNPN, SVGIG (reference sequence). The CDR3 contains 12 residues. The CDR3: CAWRDSSYEQYF. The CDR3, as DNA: TGTGCCTGGAGGGACAGCTCCTACGAGCAGTACTTC. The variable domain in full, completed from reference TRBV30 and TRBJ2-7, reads SQTIHQWPATLVQPVGSPLSLECTVEGTSNPNLYWYRQAAGRGLQLLFYSVGIGQISSEVPQNLSASRPQDRQFILSSKKLLLSDSGFYLCAWRDSSYEQYFGPGTRLTVT.

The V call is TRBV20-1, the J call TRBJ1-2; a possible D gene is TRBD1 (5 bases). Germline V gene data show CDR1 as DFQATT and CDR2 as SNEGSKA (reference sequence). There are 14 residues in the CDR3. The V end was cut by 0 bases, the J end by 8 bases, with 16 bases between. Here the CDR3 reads CSAREVQGLRGYTF. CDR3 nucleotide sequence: TGCAGTGCTAGAGAGGTGCAGGGCCTTAGGGGCTACACCTTC.

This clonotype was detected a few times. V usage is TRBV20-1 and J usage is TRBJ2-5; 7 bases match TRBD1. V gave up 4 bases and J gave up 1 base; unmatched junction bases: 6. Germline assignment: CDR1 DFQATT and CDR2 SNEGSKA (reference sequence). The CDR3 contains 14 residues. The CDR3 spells CSATLTGRQETQYF. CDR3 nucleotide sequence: TGCAGTGCTACCCTGACAGGGCGCCAAGAGACCCAGTACTTC.

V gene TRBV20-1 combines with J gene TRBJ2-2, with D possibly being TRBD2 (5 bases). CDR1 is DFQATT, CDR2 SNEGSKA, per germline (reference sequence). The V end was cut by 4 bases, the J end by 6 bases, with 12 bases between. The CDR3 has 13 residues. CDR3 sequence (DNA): TGCAGTGCTATTGTGTCGGAGGCCGGGGAGCTGTTTTTT. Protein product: CSAIVSEAGELFF.

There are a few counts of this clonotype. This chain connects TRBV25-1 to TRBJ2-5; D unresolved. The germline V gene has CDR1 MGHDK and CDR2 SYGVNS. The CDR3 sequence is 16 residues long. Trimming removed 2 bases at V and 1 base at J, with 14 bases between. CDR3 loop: CASSEVGISPQETQYF. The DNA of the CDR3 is TGTGCCAGCAGTGAAGTTGGGATTAGTCCCCAAGAGACCCAGTACTTC.